What follows is one TCR beta chain and its context. This clonotype was recorded a few times. Its target antigen remains unknown. Per-nucleotide qualities are absent, and no much larger clonotype sits a single base away. V lost 3 bases and J lost 5 bases; the stretch between them is 13 bases long. Including cysteine and phenylalanine, the CDR3 has 14 amino acids. Of the read, only the CDR3 DNA is kept; its 42 bases are in frame from base 1. From the germline V gene, CDR1 is MNHEY and CDR2 is SVGAGI. The record originates from a study of vaccination and CD4 T cells after COVID-19 (dated by TCRdb to between 2021 and 2024). For the wider study: Every convalescent patient had a positive nasal swab PCR test for SARS-CoV-2, with mild disease in roughly ten patients and severe disease in one. The convalescent cohort comprised six males and four females, including two Hispanic individuals, seven Caucasians, two Asians and one multiracial person. Participants got two doses of the Pfizer-BioNTech BNT162b2 vaccine (n=8) or two doses of the Moderna mRNA-1273 vaccine (n=2). Post-COVID blood samples from convalescent patients were collected a median of approximately 100 days after diagnosis, with a range of roughly 35 to 161 days. Post-vaccine blood samples were collected a median of approximately eleven weeks after the second vaccine dose, ranging from roughly 13 to 241 days. The cultures were stimulated with overlapping spike peptide pools from SARS-CoV-2 and from the common cold coronaviruses HCoV-NL63, HCoV-OC43 and HCoV-229E. As controls, cultures received a CEFX viral epitope pool (the positive control), an HIV-1 Nef peptide pool (the negative control), or no peptide at all. In roughly nine COVID-19 convalescent patients and a few infection-naive healthy vaccine recipients, the spike-specific CD4+ TCR repertoire before mRNA vaccination was compared with the repertoire after mRNA vaccination. Summary of the overall study and its limitations: Of the vaccine-specific clones in convalescent patients, 304 of 307, or nearly all, reacted only to SARS-CoV-2 spike and did not cross-react with common cold coronaviruses. In convalescent patients, a median around 90% of post-vaccine SARS-CoV-2-reactive clones were detected only after vaccination, and vaccine-specific priming was suggested by this finding. An increase in the median number of SARS-CoV-2-reactive clonotypes from around 20 after infection to about 39 after vaccination was observed, but the change was not found to be significant. Relatively few convalescent patients were included in the study, and early timepoints after natural infection were not analyzed.

Receptor amplification or capture employed PCR. DNA from cultured CD4+ T cells was subjected to TCR sequencing with the Oncomine TCR Beta short-read assay at the Johns Hopkins FTIC core. Genomic DNA was extracted from the cultured CD4+ T cells with the QIAamp micro DNA kit. Oncomine TCR Beta libraries made from cultured CD4+ T cells were pooled using unique dual indexes and sequenced on an Illumina iSeq 100. As for the original processing: Non-productive sequences were removed, and CDR3s not starting with C, not ending with F or W, or shorter than 7 amino acids were discarded. The MANAFEST web application was used to identify antigen-specific clonotypes by comparing peptide-stimulated wells against reference wells and other culture wells. Positive clones required FDR below 0.05, an odds ratio above 5, and productive frequency above 0.1% in at least two of three replicate wells. A clonotype counted as cross-reactive if it showed significant expansion both in the SARS-CoV-2 spike wells and in at least one common cold coronavirus spike condition. Similarity between CDR3 sequences was evaluated in R version 3.6.1 using Levenshtein distances (stringdist) and unrooted phylogenetic trees (ape). TCRdb handled the public reads itself, with Q25 trimming in fastp and clone calling in MiXCR, and kept productive beta chains. Every distinct CDR3 protein forms one entry, paired with its most common genes and DNA. The V and J calls follow TCRdb's processing rather than the paper's. The sample table contains fewer than 20,000 distinct CDR3 sequences; only one count was recorded for roughly 49% of them. 15% to 20% of the sample is taken by the ten largest.

In light of the paper, this sample's treatment or condition label describes: 10-day PBMC culture with coronavirus spike peptide pools or control peptides (ViraFEST assay). The ViraFEST assay, used in the study, expanded antigen-specific T cells with peptide pools and then identified the expanded clonotypes through TCR sequencing. Positive SARS-CoV-2 PCR tests in the convalescent patients dated from March to December 2020, before Alpha, Beta and Delta variants emerged in the United States. Approximately 1.8 million PBMCs per well were cultured in IMDM with approximately 5.2% human AB serum and approximately 10 IU/ml IL-2, plus 10 ug/ml peptide pools. Half of the culture medium was replaced with fresh IL-2-containing medium on days 3 and 7. After around 11 days of culture, CD4+ T cells were isolated by negative selection using the EasySep CD4+ T cell isolation kit. Ficoll-Paque Plus gradient centrifugation was used to isolate PBMCs from whole blood, and the isolated PBMCs were then either used fresh or cryopreserved at -140C. Culture conditions were generally each tested in triplicate wells.

The sequence came from a human donor who had recovered from COVID-19. The V and J segments used are TRBV6-5 and TRBJ1-2; no D gene is confidently identified. This specimen consisted of CD4+ T cells from blood, cultured in vitro, obtained before SARS-CoV-2 vaccination. The CDR3 sequence is CASSYTVGSYGYTF. In nucleotide form, the sequence is TGTGCCAGCAGTTATACAGTAGGGAGTTATGGCTACACCTTC.